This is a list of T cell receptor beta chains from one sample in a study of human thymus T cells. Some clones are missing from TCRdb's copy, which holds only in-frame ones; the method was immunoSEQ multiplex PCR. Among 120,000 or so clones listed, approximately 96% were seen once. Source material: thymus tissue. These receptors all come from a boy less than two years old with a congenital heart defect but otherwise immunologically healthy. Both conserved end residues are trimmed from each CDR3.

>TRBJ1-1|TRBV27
ASRATESNTEAF
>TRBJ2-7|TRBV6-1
ASGRGAGGAEQY
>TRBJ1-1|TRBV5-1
ASSLTGAFQLNTEAF
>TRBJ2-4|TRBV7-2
ASSPRQGVGAKNIQY
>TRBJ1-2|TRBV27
ASRRGGAWGYT
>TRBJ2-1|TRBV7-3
ASSFRYNDNEQF
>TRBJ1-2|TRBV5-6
ASSLGDRALYGYT
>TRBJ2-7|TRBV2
ASSEGTGVSYEQY
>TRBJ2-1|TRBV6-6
ASTHQGHNNEQF
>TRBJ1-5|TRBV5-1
ASSGGGNQPQH
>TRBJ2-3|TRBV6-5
ASGARRGSTDTQY
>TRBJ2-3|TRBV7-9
ASSLAGGRTDTQY
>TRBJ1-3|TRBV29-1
SVEDTEGNTIY
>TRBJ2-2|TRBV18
ASSHPGQGAGELF
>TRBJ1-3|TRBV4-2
ASSQRPRTGNTIY
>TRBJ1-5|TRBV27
ASSLTPGSNQPQH
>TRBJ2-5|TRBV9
ASSVDIGRETQY
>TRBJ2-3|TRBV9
ASSVFRGDTDTQY
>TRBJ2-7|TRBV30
AWRFFTASSYEQY
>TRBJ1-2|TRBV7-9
ASSLAQDSGFGYT
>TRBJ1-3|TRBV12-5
ASGIGHPSSGNTIY
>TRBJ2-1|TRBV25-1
ATQTGTNNEQF
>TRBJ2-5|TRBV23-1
ASSQSRQDY
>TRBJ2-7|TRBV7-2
ASTSRRGGQYEQY
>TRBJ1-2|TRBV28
ASSPTETYGYT
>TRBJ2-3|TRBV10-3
AISERRQGSTDTQY
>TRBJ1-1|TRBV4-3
ASSQDLGGDETGAAF
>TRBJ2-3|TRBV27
ASTGQNTDTQY
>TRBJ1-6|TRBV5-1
ASSPGAPFNSPLH
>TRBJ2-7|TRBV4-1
ASSPRDKSYEQY
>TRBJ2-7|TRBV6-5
ASSPRRGSPYEQY
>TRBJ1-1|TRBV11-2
ASSLVPGGFEAF
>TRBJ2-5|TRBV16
ASSQRGGETQY
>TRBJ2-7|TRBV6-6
ASSAPSGGVREQY
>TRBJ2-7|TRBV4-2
ASSQDGGGVAYEQY
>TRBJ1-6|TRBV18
ASSPQGDNSPLH
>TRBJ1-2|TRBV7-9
ASTLRGLRRGYT
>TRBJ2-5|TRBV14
ASSQQEPGLGHQETQY
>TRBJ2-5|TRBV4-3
ASSPSGGAHQETQY
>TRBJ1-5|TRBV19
ASQVCREGVSNQPQH
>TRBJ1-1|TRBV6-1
ASSAGTGGVTEAF
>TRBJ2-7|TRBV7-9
ASSLAGNSYEQY
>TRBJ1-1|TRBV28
ASRTLDTEAF
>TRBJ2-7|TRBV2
ASSGYRSPYEQY
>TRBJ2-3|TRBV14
ASSPRDRTDTQY
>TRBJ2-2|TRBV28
ASSLAGRDGELF
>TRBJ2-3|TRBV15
ATSRARTQY